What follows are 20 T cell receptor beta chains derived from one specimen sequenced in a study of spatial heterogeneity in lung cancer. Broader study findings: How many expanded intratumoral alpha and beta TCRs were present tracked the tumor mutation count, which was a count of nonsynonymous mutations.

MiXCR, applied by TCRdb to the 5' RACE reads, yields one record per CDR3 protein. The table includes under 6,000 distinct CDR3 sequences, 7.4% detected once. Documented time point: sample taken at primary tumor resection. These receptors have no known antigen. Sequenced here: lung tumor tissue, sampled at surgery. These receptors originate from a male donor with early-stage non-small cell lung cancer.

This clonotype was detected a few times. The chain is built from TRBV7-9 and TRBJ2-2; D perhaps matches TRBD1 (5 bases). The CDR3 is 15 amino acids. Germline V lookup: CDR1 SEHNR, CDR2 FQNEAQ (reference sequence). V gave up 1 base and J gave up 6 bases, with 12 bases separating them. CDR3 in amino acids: CASSLVKGLSGELFF. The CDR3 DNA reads TGTGCCAGCAGCTTAGTGAAGGGGCTCTCCGGGGAGCTGTTTTTT. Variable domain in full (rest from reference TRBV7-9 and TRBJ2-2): DTGVSQNPRHKITKRGQNVTFRCDPISEHNRLYWYRQTLGQGPEFLTYFQNEAQLEKSRLLSDRFSAERPKGSFSTLEIQRTEQGDSAMYLCASSLVKGLSGELFFGEGSRLTVL.

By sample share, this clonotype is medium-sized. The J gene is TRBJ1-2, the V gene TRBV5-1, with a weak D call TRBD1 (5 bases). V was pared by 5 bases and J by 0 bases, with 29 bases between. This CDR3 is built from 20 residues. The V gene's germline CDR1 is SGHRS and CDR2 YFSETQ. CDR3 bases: TGCGCCAGCAGACTGAGTGCCGGGACCAGCTCATCACAAACTAACTATGGCTACACCTTC. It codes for CASRLSAGTSSSQTNYGYTF.

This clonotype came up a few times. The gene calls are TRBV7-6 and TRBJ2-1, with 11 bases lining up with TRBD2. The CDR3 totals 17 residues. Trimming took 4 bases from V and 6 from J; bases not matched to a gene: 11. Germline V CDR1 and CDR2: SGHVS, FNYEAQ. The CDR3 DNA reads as TGTGCCAGCAGCTCCACCACTAGCGGGAGTCTCCGCAATGAGCAGTTCTTC. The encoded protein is CASSSTTSGSLRNEQFF.

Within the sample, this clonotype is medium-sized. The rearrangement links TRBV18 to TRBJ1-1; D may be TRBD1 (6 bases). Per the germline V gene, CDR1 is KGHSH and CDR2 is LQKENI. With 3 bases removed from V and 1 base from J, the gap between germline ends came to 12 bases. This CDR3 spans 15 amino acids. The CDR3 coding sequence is TGTGCCAGCTCACCTTCCCGGGACACGAACACTGAAGCTTTCTTT. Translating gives CASSPSRDTNTEAFF.

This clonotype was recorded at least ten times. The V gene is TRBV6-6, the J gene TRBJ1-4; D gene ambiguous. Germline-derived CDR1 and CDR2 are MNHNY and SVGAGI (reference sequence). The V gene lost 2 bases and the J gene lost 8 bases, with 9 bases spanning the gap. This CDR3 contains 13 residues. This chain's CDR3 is CASSYEGGEKLFF. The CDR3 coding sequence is TGTGCCAGCAGTTACGAGGGAGGGGAAAAACTGTTTTTT.

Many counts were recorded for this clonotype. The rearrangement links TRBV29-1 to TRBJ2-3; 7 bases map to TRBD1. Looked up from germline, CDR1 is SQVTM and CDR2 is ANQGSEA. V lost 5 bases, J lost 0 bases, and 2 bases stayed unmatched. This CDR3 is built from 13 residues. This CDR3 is CSVWTGSTDTQYF. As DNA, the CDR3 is TGCAGCGTTTGGACAGGTAGCACAGATACGCAGTATTTT.

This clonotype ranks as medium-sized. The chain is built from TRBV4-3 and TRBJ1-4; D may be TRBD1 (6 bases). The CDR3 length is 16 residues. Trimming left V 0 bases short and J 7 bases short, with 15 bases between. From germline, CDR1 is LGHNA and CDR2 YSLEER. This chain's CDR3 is CASSQDGWTAGEKLFF. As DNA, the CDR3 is TGCGCCAGCAGCCAAGATGGGTGGACAGCGGGTGAAAAACTGTTTTTT.

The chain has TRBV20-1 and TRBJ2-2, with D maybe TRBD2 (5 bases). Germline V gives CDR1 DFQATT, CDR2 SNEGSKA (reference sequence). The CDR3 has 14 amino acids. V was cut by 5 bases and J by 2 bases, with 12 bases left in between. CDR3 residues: CSAPDSSNTGELFF. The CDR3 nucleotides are TGCAGTGCTCCGGACTCAAGCAACACCGGGGAGCTGTTTTTT.

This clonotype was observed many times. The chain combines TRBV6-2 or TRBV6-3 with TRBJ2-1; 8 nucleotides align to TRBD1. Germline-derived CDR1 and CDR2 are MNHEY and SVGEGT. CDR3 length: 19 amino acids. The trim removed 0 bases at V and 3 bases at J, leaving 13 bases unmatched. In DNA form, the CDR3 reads TGTGCCAGCAGTTACTCGACAGGGGATAGTGCCTTTTACTACAATGAGCAGTTCTTC. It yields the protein CASSYSTGDSAFYYNEQFF.

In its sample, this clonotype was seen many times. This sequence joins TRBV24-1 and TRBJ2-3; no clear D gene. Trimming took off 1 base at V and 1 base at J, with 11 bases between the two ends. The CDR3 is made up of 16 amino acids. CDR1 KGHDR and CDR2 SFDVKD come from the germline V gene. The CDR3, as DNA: TGTGCCACCAGTGATTTCCGGCAGTACGGCACAGATACGCAGTATTTT. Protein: CATSDFRQYGTDTQYF.

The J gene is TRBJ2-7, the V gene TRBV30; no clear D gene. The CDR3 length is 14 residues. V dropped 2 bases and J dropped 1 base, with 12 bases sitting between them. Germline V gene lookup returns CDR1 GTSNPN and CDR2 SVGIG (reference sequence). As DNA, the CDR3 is TGTGCCTGGAGTACGGGCGCAGGATCCTACGAGCAGTACTTC. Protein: CAWSTGAGSYEQYF.

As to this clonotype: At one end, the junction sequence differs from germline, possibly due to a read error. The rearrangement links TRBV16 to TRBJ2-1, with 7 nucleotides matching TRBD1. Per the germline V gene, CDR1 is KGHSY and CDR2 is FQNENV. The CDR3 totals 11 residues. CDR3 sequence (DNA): TGTGCCAGCAGCCTAGGACAGGTCTCGGTCTTC. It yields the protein CASSLGQVSVF.

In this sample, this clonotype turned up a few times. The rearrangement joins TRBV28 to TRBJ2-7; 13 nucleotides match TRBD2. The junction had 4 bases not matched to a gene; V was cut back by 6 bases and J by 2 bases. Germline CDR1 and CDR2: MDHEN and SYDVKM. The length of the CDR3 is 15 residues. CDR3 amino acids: CASRTTSGRAYEQYF. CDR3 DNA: TGTGCCAGCAGGACAACTAGCGGGAGGGCCTACGAGCAGTACTTC.

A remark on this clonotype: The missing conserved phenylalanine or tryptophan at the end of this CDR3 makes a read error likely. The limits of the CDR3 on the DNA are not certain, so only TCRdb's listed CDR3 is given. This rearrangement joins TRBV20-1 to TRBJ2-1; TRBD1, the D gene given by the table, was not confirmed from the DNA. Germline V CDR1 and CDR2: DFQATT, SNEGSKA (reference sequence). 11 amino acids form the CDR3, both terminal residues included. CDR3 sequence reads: CSAQLGELQNL.

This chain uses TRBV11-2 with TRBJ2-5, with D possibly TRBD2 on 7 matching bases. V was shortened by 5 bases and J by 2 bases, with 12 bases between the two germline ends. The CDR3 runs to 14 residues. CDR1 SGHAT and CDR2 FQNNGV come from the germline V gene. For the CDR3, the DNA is TGTGCCAGCAGCGGGGGAGGGACACAAGAGACCCAGTACTTC. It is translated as CASSGGGTQETQYF.

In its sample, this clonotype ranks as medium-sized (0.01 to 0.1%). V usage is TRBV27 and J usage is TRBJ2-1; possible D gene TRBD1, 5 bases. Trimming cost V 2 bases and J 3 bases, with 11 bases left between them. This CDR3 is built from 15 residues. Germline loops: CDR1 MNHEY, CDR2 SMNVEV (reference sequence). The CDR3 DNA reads TGTGCCAGCAGTTTAGAGCAGGGATACTACAATGAGCAGTTCTTC. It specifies CASSLEQGYYNEQFF.

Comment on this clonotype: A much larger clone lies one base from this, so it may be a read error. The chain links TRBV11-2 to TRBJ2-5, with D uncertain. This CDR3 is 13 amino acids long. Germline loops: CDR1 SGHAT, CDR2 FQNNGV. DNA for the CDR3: TGTGTCAGCACTGCGGATCTACAAGAGACCCAGTACTTC. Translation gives CVSTADLQETQYF.

The CDR3 loop is CASSDPSSYNEQFF. The CDR3 DNA sequence: TGTGCCAGCAGTGATCCGAGCTCCTACAATGAGCAGTTCTTC. The chain combines TRBV25-1 with TRBJ2-1; the D is unclear. V gave up 3 bases and J gave up 0 bases, with 6 bases separating them. Germline V gene sequence: CDR1 MGHDK, CDR2 SYGVNS. CDR3 size: 14 residues.

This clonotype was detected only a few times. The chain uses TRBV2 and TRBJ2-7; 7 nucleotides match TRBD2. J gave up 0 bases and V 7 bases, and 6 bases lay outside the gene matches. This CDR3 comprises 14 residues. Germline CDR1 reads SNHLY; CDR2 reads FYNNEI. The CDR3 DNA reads TGTGCCAGCATGTATCTAGCGGACTCCTACGAGCAGTACTTC. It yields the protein CASMYLADSYEQYF.

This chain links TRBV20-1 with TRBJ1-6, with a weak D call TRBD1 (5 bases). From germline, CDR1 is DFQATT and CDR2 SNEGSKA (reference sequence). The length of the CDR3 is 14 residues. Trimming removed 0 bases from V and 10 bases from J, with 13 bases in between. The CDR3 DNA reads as TGCAGTGCTAGAGATCAGGGACGCCTATCACCCCTCCACTTT. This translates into CSARDQGRLSPLHF.